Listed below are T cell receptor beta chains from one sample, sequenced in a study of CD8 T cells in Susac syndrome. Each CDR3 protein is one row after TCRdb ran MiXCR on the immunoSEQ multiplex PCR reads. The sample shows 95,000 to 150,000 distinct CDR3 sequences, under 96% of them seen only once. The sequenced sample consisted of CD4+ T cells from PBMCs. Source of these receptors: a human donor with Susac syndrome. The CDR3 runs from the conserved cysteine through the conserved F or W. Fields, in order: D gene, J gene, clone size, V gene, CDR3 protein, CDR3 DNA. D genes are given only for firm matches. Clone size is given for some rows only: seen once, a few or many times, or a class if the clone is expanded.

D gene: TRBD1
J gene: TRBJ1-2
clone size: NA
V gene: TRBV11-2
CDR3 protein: CASSLEPTGTAYGYTF
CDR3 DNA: TGTGCCAGCAGCTTGGAACCGACAGGGACCGCTTATGGCTACACCTTC

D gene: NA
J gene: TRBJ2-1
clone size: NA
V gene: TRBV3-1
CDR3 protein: CASSQDVETLSYNEQFF
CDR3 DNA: TGTGCCAGCAGCCAAGATGTCGAAACCCTATCCTACAATGAGCAGTTCTTC

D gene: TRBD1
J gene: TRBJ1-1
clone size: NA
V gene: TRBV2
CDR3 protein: CASSKGTGANTEAFF
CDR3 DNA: TGTGCCAGCAGTAAAGGGACAGGGGCGAACACTGAAGCTTTCTTT

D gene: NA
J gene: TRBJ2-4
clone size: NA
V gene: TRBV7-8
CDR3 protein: CASRGPGPRPYF
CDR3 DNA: TGTGCCAGCAGGGGGCCGGGCCCCCGGCCGTACTTC

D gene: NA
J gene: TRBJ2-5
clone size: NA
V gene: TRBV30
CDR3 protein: CAWNLVEETQYF
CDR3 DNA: TGTGCCTGGAATTTGGTCGAGGAGACCCAGTACTTC

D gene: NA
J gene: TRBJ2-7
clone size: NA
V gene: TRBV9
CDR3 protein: CASSLSEATYEQYF
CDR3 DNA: TGTGCCAGCAGCCTCAGCGAAGCGACCTACGAGCAGTACTTC

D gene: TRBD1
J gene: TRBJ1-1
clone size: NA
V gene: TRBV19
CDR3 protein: CASSKSGTVNTEAFF
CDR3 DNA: TGTGCCAGTAGCAAATCCGGGACAGTGAACACTGAAGCTTTCTTT

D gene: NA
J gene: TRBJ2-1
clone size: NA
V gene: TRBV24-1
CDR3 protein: CATSDSRNINNEQFF
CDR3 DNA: TGTGCCACCAGTGATTCCCGGAATATTAACAATGAGCAGTTCTTC

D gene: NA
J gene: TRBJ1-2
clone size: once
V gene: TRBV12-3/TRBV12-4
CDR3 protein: CASSLARPGPGYTF
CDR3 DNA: TGTGCCAGCAGTTTAGCGCGTCCCGGGCCGGGCTACACCTTC

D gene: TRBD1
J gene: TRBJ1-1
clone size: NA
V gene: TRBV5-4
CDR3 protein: CASSLKATGDTEAFF
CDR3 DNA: TGTGCCAGCAGCTTGAAGGCGACAGGGGACACTGAAGCTTTCTTT

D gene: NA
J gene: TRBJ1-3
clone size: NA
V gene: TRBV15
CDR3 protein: CATCHSSGNTIYF
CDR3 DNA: TGTGCCACCTGCCATAGCTCTGGAAACACCATATATTTT

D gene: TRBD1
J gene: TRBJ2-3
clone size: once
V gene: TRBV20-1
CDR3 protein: CSARGQGRSTDTQYF
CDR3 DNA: TGCAGTGCTAGGGGACAGGGAAGGAGCACAGATACGCAGTATTTT

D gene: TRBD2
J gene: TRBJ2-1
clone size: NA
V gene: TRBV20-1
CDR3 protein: CSAWGPGTSAFGEQFF
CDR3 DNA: TGCAGTGCTTGGGGCCCCGGGACTAGCGCCTTTGGTGAGCAGTTCTTC

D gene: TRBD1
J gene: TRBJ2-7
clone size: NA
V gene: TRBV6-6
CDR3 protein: CASSYKTGVPYEQYF
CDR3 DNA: TGTGCCAGCAGTTACAAGACAGGGGTCCCCTACGAGCAGTACTTC

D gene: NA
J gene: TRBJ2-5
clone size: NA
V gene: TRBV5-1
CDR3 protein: CASSGPGSQETQYF
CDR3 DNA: TGCGCCAGCAGCGGACCCGGGTCACAAGAGACCCAGTACTTC

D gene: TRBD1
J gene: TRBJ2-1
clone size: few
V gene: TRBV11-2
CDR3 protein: CASSLGDSYNEQFF
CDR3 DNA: TGTGCCAGCAGCTTAGGGGACAGTTACAATGAGCAGTTCTTC

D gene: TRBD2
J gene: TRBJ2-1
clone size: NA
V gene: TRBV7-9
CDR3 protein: CASSLALAGEGEQFF
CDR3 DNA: TGTGCCAGCAGCTTAGCACTAGCGGGAGAGGGTGAGCAGTTCTTC

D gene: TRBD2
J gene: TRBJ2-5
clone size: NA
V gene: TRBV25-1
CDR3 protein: CASSPGGGVETQYF
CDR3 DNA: TGTGCCAGCTCTCCGGGGGGGGGTGTGGAGACCCAGTACTTC

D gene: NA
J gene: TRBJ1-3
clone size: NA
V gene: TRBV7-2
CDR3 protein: CASSFQASSGNTIYF
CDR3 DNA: TGTGCCAGCAGCTTTCAGGCGTCCTCTGGAAACACCATATATTTT

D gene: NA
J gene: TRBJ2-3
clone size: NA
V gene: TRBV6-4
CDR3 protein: CASSESQGRDTQYF
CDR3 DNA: TGTGCCAGCAGTGAATCACAGGGCCGGGATACGCAGTATTTT

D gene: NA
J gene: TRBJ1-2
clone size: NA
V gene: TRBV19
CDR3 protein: CASSTLDLNYGYTF
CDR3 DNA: TGTGCCAGTAGTACCTTGGACCTCAACTATGGCTACACCTTC

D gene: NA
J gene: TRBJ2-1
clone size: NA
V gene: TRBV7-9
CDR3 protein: CASSKGLTVYNEQFF
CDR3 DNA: TGTGCCAGCAGCAAAGGATTGACAGTTTACAATGAGCAGTTCTTC

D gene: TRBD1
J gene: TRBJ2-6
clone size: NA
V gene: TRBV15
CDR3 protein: CASGQGLSPGANVLTF
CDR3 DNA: TGTGCCAGCGGACAGGGGTTATCCCCTGGGGCCAACGTCCTGACTTTC

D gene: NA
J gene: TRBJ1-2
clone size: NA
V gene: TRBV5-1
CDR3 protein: CASSADPPGGYTF
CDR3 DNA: TGCGCCAGCAGCGCGGACCCCCCAGGGGGCTACACCTTC

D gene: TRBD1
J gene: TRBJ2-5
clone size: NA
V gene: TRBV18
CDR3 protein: CATQQGAGETQYF
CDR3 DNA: TGTGCCACCCAACAGGGGGCAGGGGAGACCCAGTACTTC

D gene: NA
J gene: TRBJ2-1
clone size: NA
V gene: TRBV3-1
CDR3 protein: CASSQDKGEQFF
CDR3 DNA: TGTGCCAGCAGCCAAGATAAGGGGGAGCAGTTCTTC

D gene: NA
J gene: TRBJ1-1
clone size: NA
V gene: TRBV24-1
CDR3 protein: CATSVAENTEAFF
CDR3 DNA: TGTGCCACCAGTGTAGCGGAGAACACTGAAGCTTTCTTT

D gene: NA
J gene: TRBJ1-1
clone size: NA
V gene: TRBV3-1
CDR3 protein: CASSRGHATEAFF
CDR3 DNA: TGTGCCAGCAGTCGAGGGCACGCCACTGAAGCTTTCTTT

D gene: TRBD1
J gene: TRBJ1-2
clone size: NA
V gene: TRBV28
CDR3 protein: CASTLTGGEGYGYTF
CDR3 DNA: TGTGCCAGCACTTTGACAGGGGGCGAGGGCTATGGCTACACCTTC

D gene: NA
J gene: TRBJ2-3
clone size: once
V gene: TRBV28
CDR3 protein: CASADDTDTQYF
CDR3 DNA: TGTGCCAGCGCAGACGACACAGATACGCAGTATTTT

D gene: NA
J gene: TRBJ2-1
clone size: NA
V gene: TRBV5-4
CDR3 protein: CASSTDRTGREQFF
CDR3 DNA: TGTGCCAGCAGCACCGACCGGACGGGGCGGGAGCAGTTCTTC

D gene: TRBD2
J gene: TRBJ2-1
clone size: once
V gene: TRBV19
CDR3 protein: CASSRRLAGDEQFF
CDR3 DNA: TGTGCCAGTAGTCGACGACTAGCGGGAGATGAGCAGTTCTTC

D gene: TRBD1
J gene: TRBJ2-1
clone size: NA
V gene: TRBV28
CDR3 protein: CASRERDSRRFF
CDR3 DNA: TGTGCCAGCAGAGAAAGGGACAGCCGAAGGTTCTTC

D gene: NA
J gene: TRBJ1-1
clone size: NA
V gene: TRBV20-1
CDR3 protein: CSARGNTEAFF
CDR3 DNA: TGCAGTGCTAGGGGGAACACTGAAGCTTTCTTT

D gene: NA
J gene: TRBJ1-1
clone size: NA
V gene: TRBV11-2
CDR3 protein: CASSSTSGVGRAGAFF
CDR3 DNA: TGTGCCAGCAGCTCTACTTCGGGGGTGGGCCGCGCGGGGGCTTTCTTT

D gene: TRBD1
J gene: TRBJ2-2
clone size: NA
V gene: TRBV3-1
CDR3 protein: CASSQAVGTGNTGELFF
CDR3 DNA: TGTGCCAGCAGCCAAGCTGTGGGGACAGGGAACACCGGGGAGCTGTTTTTT

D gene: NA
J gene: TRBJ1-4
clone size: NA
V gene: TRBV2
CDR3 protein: CASGRVGEKLFF
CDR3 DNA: TGTGCCAGCGGCAGGGTTGGAGAAAAACTGTTTTTT

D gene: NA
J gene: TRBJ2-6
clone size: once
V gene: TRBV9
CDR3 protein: CASSGTTSGANVLTF
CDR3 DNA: TGTGCCAGCAGCGGGACGACCTCTGGGGCCAACGTCCTGACTTTC

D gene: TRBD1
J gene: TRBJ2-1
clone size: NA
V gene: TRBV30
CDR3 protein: CAWGDREREQFF
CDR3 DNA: TGTGCCTGGGGAGACAGGGAAAGAGAGCAGTTCTTC

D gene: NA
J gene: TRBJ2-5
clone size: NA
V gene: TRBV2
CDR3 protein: CASSSRDARGETQYF
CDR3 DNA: TGTGCCAGCAGTTCGCGGGACGCAAGGGGGGAGACCCAGTACTTC